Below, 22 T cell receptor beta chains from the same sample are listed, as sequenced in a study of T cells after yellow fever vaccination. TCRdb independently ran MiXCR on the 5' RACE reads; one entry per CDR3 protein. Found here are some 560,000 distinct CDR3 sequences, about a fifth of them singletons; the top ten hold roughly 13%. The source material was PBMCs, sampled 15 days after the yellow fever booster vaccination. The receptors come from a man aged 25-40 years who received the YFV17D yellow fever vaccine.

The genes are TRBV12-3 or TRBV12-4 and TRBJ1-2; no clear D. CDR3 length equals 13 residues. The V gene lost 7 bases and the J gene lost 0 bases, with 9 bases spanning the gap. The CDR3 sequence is CASTQRTNYGYTF. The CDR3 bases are TGTGCCAGCACCCAGCGGACTAACTATGGCTACACCTTC.

DNA of the CDR3: TGTGCCAGCAGACGGACTAGCGCGACGAGGGGTGAGCAGTTCTTC. Translation gives CASRRTSATRGEQFF. The chain uses TRBV27 and TRBJ2-1, with 9 bases that match TRBD2. Germline-derived CDR1 and CDR2 are MNHEY and SMNVEV (reference sequence). CDR3 length equals 15 residues. The junction had 12 bases not matched to a gene; V was cut back by 6 bases and J by 9 bases.

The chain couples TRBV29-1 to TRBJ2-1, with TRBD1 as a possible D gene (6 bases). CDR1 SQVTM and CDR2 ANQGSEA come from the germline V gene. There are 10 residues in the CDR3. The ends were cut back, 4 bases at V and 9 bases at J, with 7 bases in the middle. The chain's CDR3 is CSVVRGEQFF. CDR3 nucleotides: TGCAGCGTTGTCAGGGGTGAGCAGTTCTTC.

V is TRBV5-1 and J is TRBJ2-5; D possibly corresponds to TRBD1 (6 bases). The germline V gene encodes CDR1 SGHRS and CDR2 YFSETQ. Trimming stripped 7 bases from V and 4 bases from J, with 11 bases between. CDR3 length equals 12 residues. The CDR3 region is CASAGRGETQYF. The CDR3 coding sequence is TGCGCCAGCGCCGGCAGGGGAGAGACCCAGTACTTC.

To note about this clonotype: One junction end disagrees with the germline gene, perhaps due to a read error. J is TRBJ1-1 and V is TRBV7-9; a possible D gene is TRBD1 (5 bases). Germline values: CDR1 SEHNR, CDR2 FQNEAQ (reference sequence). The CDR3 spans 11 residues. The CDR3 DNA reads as TGTGCCAGCAGCTTAGGTAGTGGGGCTCTCTTT. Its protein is CASSLGSGALF.

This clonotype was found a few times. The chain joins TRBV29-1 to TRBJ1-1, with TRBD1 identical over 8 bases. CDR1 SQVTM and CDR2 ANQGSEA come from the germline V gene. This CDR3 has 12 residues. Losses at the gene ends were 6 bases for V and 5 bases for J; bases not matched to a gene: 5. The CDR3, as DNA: TGCAGCGTGGCCAGGGGGCGGACTGAAGCTTTCTTT. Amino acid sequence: CSVARGRTEAFF.

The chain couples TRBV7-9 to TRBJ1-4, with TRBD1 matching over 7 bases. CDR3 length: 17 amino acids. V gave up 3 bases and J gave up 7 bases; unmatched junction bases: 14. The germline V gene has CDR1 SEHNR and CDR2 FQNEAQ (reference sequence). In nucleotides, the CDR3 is TGTGCCAGCAGCTTTGTACCCAAAACAGGGGAGAGTGAAAAACTGTTTTTT. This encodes CASSFVPKTGESEKLFF.

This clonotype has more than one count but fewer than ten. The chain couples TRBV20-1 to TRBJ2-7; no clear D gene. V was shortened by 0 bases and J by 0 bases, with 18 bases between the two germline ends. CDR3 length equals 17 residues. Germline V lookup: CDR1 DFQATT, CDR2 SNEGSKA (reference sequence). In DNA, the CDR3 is TGCAGTGCTAGAGACTACCGGGTGGCGAGGAGCTCCTACGAGCAGTACTTC. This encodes CSARDYRVARSSYEQYF.

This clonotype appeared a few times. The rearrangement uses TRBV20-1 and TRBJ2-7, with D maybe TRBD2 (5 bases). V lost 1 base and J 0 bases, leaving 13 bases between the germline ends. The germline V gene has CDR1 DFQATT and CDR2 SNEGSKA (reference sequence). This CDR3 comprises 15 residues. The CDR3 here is CSARVATASSYEQYF. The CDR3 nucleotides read TGCAGTGCTAGAGTAGCGACTGCAAGCTCCTACGAGCAGTACTTC.

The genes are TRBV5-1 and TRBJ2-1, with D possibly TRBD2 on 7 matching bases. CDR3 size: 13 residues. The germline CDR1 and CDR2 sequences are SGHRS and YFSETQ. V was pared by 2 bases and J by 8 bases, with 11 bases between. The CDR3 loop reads CASSLRGGHEQFF. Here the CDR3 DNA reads TGCGCCAGCAGCTTAAGGGGGGGCCATGAGCAGTTCTTC.

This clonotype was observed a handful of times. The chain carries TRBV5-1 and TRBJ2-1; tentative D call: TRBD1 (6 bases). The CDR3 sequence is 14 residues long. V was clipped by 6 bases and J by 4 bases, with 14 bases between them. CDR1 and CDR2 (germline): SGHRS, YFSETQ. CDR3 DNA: TGCGCCAGCACAATGGGGGACAAGTACAATGAGCAGTTCTTC. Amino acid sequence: CASTMGDKYNEQFF. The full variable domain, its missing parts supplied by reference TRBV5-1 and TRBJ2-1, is KAGVTQTPRYLIKTRGQQVTLSCSPISGHRSVSWYQQTPGQGLQFLFEYFSETQRNKGNFPGRFSGRQFSNSRSEMNVSTLELGDSALYLCASTMGDKYNEQFFGPGTRLTVL.

CDR3 sequence: CATSESQVRHYNEQFF. In DNA form, the CDR3 reads TGTGCCACCAGTGAGTCACAGGTACGCCATTACAATGAGCAGTTCTTC. The chain carries TRBV24-1 and TRBJ2-1, with D tentatively TRBD1 (5 bases). Trimming left V 4 bases short and J 4 bases short, with 16 bases between. The CDR3 runs 16 residues. Germline V gene data show CDR1 as KGHDR and CDR2 as SFDVKD.

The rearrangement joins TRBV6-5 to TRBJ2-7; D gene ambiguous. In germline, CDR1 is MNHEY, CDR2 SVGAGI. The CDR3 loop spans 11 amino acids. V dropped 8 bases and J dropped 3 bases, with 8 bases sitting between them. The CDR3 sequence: CASQDGYEQYF. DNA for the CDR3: TGTGCCAGCCAAGACGGCTACGAGCAGTACTTC.

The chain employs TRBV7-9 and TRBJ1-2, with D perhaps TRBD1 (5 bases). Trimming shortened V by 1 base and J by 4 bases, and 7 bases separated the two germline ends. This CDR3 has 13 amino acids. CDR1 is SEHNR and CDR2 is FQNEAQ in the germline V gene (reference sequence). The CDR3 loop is CASSLDRIYGYTF. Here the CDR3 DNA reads TGTGCCAGCAGCTTAGACAGGATCTATGGCTACACCTTC.

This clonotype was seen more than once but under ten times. CDR3 region: CSATGTSGRYQETQYF. In DNA, the CDR3 is TGCAGTGCCACAGGGACTAGCGGGAGGTACCAAGAGACCCAGTACTTC. The genes are TRBV20-1 and TRBJ2-5; TRBD2 aligns across 15 bases. The CDR3 length is 16 residues. Looked up from germline, CDR1 is DFQATT and CDR2 is SNEGSKA (reference sequence). V shed 6 bases and J 0 bases; nucleotides not matched to a gene: 5.

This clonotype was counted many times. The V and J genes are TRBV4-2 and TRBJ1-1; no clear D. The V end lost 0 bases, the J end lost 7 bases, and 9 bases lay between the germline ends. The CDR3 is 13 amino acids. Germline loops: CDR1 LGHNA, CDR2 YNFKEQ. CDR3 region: CASSQDPVGEAFF. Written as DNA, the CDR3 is TGTGCCAGCAGCCAAGATCCTGTAGGTGAAGCTTTCTTT.

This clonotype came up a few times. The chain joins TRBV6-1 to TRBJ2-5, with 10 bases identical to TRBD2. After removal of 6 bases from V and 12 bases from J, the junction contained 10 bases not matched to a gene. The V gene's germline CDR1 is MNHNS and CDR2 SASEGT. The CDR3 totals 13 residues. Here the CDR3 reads CASRERAGGSEYF. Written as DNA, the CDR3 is TGTGCCAGCAGGGAAAGAGCGGGAGGGTCCGAGTACTTC.

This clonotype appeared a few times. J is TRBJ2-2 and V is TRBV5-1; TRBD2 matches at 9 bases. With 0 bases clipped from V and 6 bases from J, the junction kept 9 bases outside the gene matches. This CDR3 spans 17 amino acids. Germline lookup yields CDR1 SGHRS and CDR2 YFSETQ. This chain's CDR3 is CASSLVSGGRAPGELFF. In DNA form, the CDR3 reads TGCGCCAGCAGCTTGGTGTCCGGCGGGAGGGCCCCCGGGGAGCTGTTTTTT.

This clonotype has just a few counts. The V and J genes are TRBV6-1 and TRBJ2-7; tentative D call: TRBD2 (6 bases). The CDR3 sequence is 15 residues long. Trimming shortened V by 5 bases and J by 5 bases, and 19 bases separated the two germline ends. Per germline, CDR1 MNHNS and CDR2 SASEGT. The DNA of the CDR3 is TGTGCCAGCAGTCCCCCCCGGGGGTTTGCAAACGAGCAGTACTTC. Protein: CASSPPRGFANEQYF.

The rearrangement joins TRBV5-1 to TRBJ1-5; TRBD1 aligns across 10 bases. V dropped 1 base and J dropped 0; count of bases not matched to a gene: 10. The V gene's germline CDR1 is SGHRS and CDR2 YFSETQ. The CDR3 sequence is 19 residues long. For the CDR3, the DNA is TGCGCCAGCAGCTTGTGGTCGGACAGGGGGGTAAATAGCAATCAGCCCCAGCATTTT. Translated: CASSLWSDRGVNSNQPQHF.

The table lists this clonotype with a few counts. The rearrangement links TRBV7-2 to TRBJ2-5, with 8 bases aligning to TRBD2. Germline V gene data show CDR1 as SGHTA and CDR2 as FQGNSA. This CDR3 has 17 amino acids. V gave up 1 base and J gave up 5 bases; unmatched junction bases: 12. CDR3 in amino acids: CASSLGMRGTGGETQYF. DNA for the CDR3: TGTGCCAGCAGCTTAGGGATGCGCGGGACGGGGGGGGAGACCCAGTACTTC.

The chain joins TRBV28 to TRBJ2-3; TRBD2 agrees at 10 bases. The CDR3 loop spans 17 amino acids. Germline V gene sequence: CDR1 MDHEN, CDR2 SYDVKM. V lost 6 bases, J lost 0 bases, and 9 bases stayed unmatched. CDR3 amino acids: CASSQGLAWTSTDTQYF. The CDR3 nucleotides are TGTGCCAGCAGCCAGGGACTAGCGTGGACTAGCACAGATACGCAGTATTTT.